The rows below give T cell receptor beta chains drawn from one sample of a study of PD-1 blockade in classical Hodgkin lymphoma. Measured with immunoSEQ multiplex PCR; TCRdb has only the in-frame clones, and not every one. The data contain 40,000 to 45,000 clones, approximately 71% of them singletons. The source was peripheral blood mononuclear cells (PBMCs), collected before the fourth cycle of nivolumab. These receptors were taken from a human donor with classical Hodgkin lymphoma. Both conserved end residues are part of each CDR3. Fields, in order: D gene, clone size, J gene, V gene, CDR3 protein, CDR3 DNA. A D gene is named only where the DNA matches it firmly. For some rows the clone size is stated as once, few or many, or as a class when expanded; others skip it.

>NA|NA|TRBJ1-3|TRBV5-1
CASASGTGVFGNTIYF
TGCGCCAGCGCCTCCGGGACGGGTGTGTTTGGAAACACCATATATTTT
>NA|NA|TRBJ2-6|TRBV6-5
CASTNDQTGANVLTF
TGTGCCAGCACCAACGACCAAACTGGGGCCAACGTCCTGACTTTC
>NA|few|TRBJ2-7|TRBV19
CATSSPESSDYEQYF
TGTGCCACCTCGAGCCCAGAAAGCAGCGACTACGAGCAGTACTTC
>TRBD2|once|TRBJ2-5|TRBV5-6
CASSLAAGQETQYF
TGTGCCAGCAGCTTGGCAGCGGGGCAAGAGACCCAGTACTTC
>NA|NA|TRBJ2-5|TRBV6-1
CASREITRPLQETQYF
TGTGCCAGCAGAGAAATAACAAGGCCCCTCCAAGAGACCCAGTACTTC
>NA|NA|TRBJ2-1|TRBV2
CASSVDLNSINQQFF
TGTGCCAGCAGTGTAGACCTAAACAGTATCAATCAGCAGTTCTTC
>TRBD1|few|TRBJ1-6|TRBV27
CASTLGTGYSPLHF
TGTGCCAGCACCTTGGGGACAGGGTATTCACCCCTCCACTTT
>NA|once|TRBJ2-1|TRBV6-6
CASSYGQGINNEQFF
TGTGCCAGCAGTTACGGGCAGGGTATCAACAATGAGCAGTTCTTC
>NA|NA|TRBJ1-5|TRBV6-6
CASSYTRVLDQPQHF
TGTGCCAGCAGTTATACCAGGGTACTGGATCAGCCCCAGCATTTT
>TRBD1|NA|TRBJ2-7|TRBV11-2
CASSFRGTARLYEQYF
TGTGCCAGCAGCTTCAGAGGGACAGCTCGCCTTTACGAGCAGTACTTC
>NA|once|TRBJ2-1|TRBV7-3
CASSLSPGGHEQFF
TGTGCCAGCAGCTTAAGCCCGGGGGGCCATGAGCAGTTCTTC
>TRBD1|NA|TRBJ1-6|TRBV4-3
CASSQERDSFNSPLHF
TGCGCCAGCAGCCAAGAGCGGGACAGTTTTAATTCACCCCTCCACTTT
>NA|NA|TRBJ2-3|TRBV1
CTSSQEVAGDSSTDTQYF
TGCACCAGCAGCCAAGAGGTAGCGGGGGACTCTAGCACAGATACGCAGTATTTT
>NA|NA|TRBJ1-4|TRBV4-2
CASSQSDSNNEKLFF
TGTGCCAGCAGCCAAAGTGACAGCAACAATGAAAAACTGTTTTTT
>TRBD2|NA|TRBJ2-5|TRBV7-2
CASSYKGSIAGQETQYF
TGTGCCAGCAGCTACAAGGGGAGTATAGCGGGTCAAGAGACCCAGTACTTC
>NA|NA|TRBJ2-5|TRBV5-4
CASRQEQGWETQYF
TGTGCCAGCAGGCAGGAACAGGGATGGGAGACCCAGTACTTC
>NA|NA|TRBJ1-1|TRBV18
CASSSSRGGGYTEAFF
TGTGCCAGCTCCTCCTCGAGGGGGGGAGGATACACTGAAGCTTTCTTT
>NA|NA|TRBJ2-7|TRBV5-6
CASSLAQLIYEQYF
TGTGCCAGCAGCTTGGCCCAACTGATCTACGAGCAGTACTTC
>NA|NA|TRBJ1-1|TRBV11-2
CASSDYRETLSEAFF
TGTGCCAGCAGCGATTACAGGGAGACCTTAAGTGAAGCTTTCTTT
>TRBD1|few|TRBJ2-1|TRBV25-1
CASSETTGTGYNEQFF
TGTGCCAGCAGTGAGACGACCGGGACAGGGTACAATGAGCAGTTCTTC
>TRBD2|NA|TRBJ2-1|TRBV19
CASSPEPSSGSYNEQFF
TGTGCCAGTAGTCCCGAACCCTCTAGCGGCTCCTACAATGAGCAGTTCTTC
>TRBD1|medium-sized|TRBJ2-2|TRBV7-9
CASSPGTGGNTGELFF
TGTGCCAGCAGCCCTGGGACAGGGGGAAACACCGGGGAGCTGTTTTTT
>TRBD2|few|TRBJ2-1|TRBV2
CASSERVAGMISSYNEQFF
TGTGCCAGCAGTGAGAGGGTAGCGGGGATGATAAGCTCCTACAATGAGCAGTTCTTC
>NA|NA|TRBJ1-6|TRBV13
CASSLVDSPLHF
TGTGCCAGCAGCTTAGTCGATTCACCCCTCCACTTT
>NA|NA|TRBJ1-1|TRBV2
CASSEGLGENTEAFF
TGTGCCAGCAGTGAAGGTCTGGGGGAGAACACTGAAGCTTTCTTT
>NA|NA|TRBJ2-3|TRBV9
CASSPGGLLQYF
TGTGCCAGCAGCCCCGGAGGGTTGTTGCAGTATTTT
>NA|NA|TRBJ1-1|TRBV12-5
CASGSSARNTEAFF
TGTGCTAGTGGCTCCTCGGCGAGGAACACTGAAGCTTTCTTT
>TRBD2|NA|TRBJ2-5|TRBV7-8
CASSSPFGLVAGGGETQYF
TGCGCCAGCAGCTCCCCCTTTGGTTTAGTAGCGGGCGGGGGAGAGACCCAGTACTTC
>NA|NA|TRBJ1-2|TRBV5-4
CASSLAGASGGYTF
TGTGCCAGCAGCTTGGCCGGGGCCTCTGGGGGCTACACCTTC
>TRBD2|many|TRBJ2-7|TRBV5-4
CASSPGLAGGPEQYF
TGTGCCAGCAGCCCCGGACTAGCGGGGGGGCCTGAGCAGTACTTC
>TRBD2|NA|TRBJ2-7|TRBV11-2
CASNSPSGEYEQYF
TGTGCCAGCAACTCCCCTAGCGGGGAATACGAGCAGTACTTC
>TRBD1|NA|TRBJ2-2|TRBV28
CASSSFRDRENTGELFF
TGTGCCAGCAGTTCCTTCCGGGACAGGGAGAACACCGGGGAGCTGTTTTTT
>TRBD2|NA|TRBJ2-4|TRBV7-2
CASSQRAGSNTLAKNIQYF
TGTGCCAGCAGCCAAAGAGCGGGGTCAAACACGCTAGCCAAAAACATTCAGTACTTC
>NA|few|TRBJ2-5|TRBV7-2
CASSPGQRQETQYF
TGTGCCAGCAGCCCTGGACAGAGACAAGAGACCCAGTACTTC
>TRBD1|medium-sized|TRBJ2-1|TRBV23-1
CASSQSLPGQGLNNEQFF
TGCGCCAGCAGTCAATCGCTACCGGGACAGGGTTTGAACAATGAGCAGTTCTTC
>NA|medium-sized|TRBJ2-7|TRBV2
CASSDFTTLPYEQYF
TGTGCCAGCAGTGACTTCACTACACTTCCCTACGAGCAGTACTTC
>TRBD2|few|TRBJ2-1|TRBV7-2
CASSLITSGGHEQFF
TGTGCCAGCAGCTTAATTACTAGCGGGGGCCATGAGCAGTTCTTC
>NA|NA|TRBJ2-7|TRBV10-3
CAISDGPGEQYF
TGTGCCATCAGTGACGGGCCCGGCGAGCAGTACTTC
>TRBD1|NA|TRBJ2-2|TRBV11-3
CASSTRTGAGELFF
TGTGCCAGCAGCACCAGGACAGGGGCCGGGGAGCTGTTTTTT
>TRBD1|NA|TRBJ1-3|TRBV11-2
CASSLRGGQGAFGNTIYF
TGTGCCAGCAGCCTCCGGGGGGGACAGGGGGCTTTTGGAAACACCATATATTTT
>NA|NA|TRBJ1-3|TRBV9
CASSVIEGNTIYF
TGTGCCAGCAGCGTGATTGAGGGAAACACCATATATTTT
>NA|once|TRBJ2-3|TRBV12-5
CASGLGADTQYF
TGTGCTAGTGGATTGGGGGCAGATACGCAGTATTTT
>NA|NA|TRBJ2-3|TRBV10-3
CASSPSTDTQYF
TGTGCCAGCAGCCCCTCCACAGATACGCAGTATTTT
>NA|NA|TRBJ2-3|TRBV9
CASSVAAGTITDTQYF
TGTGCCAGCAGCGTAGCTGCAGGGACAATCACAGATACGCAGTATTTT
>NA|NA|TRBJ2-7|TRBV4-2
CASSQGGSNGLLEQYF
TGTGCCAGCAGCCAAGGGGGGAGTAACGGCCTACTCGAGCAGTACTTC
>NA|NA|TRBJ1-1|TRBV6-1
CASSEGPRLEVGAFF
TGTGCCAGCAGTGAAGGGCCGAGGTTAGAAGTAGGGGCTTTCTTT
>TRBD1|few|TRBJ2-5|TRBV6-1
CASSEPRDRGRETQYF
TGTGCCAGCAGTGAACCCCGGGACAGGGGGCGGGAGACCCAGTACTTC
>TRBD1|NA|TRBJ1-1|TRBV6-6
CASRLTGPTEAFF
TGTGCCAGCAGATTGACAGGGCCCACTGAAGCTTTCTTT
>TRBD2|NA|TRBJ2-7|TRBV7-8
CASSLLREAQAF
TGTGCCAGCAGCTTGCTCCGGGAGGCACAAGCCTTC
>NA|once|TRBJ1-1|TRBV10-2
CASSDSPFREAFF
TGCGCCAGCAGTGACAGCCCCTTCCGTGAAGCTTTCTTT
>NA|NA|TRBJ2-7|TRBV28
CASSLLVQGSSYEQYF
TGTGCCAGCAGTTTATTGGTACAGGGATCCTCCTACGAGCAGTACTTC
>NA|NA|TRBJ2-1|TRBV29-1
CSVDLGRSVDEQFF
TGCAGCGTTGACCTGGGACGTTCGGTCGATGAGCAGTTCTTC